Below are 20 T cell receptor beta chains sequenced from a single sample in a study of T cell responses to AZD1222 COVID-19 vaccine. The table came from immunoSEQ multiplex PCR; TCRdb's copy has only in-frame clones and leaves some out. Of about 140,000 clones in the sample, just over 90% are singletons; the top ten hold 1% to 1.5%. The source material was peripheral blood, sampled 28 days after the second AZD1222 dose. The origin of the receptors is an adult who received the AZD1222 COVID-19 vaccine.

This rearrangement joins TRBV10-2 to TRBJ2-1, with 9 bases lining up with TRBD1. CDR3 length: 13 amino acids. V was clipped by 8 bases and J by 7 bases; unmatched bases: 6. Germline CDR1 and CDR2: WSHSY and SAAADI. This CDR3 is CASSDRGRNEQFF. Written as DNA, the CDR3 is TGCGCCAGCTCGGACAGGGGTAGGAATGAGCAGTTCTTC.

The V and J genes are TRBV10-2 and TRBJ1-1; 7 nucleotides line up with TRBD1. The CDR3 runs 14 residues. V lost 8 bases to trimming and J lost 0 bases; unmatched junction nucleotides: 6. Germline CDR1 is WSHSY and CDR2 is SAAADI. CDR3: CASCWGQLNTEAFF. The CDR3 nucleotides are TGCGCCAGCTGCTGGGGACAGTTGAACACTGAAGCTTTCTTT.

The chain uses TRBV6-5 and TRBJ1-6; TRBD1 might be the D (5 bases). This CDR3 contains 14 residues. Trimming took off 2 bases at V and 9 bases at J, with 11 bases between the two ends. Germline V lookup: CDR1 MNHEY, CDR2 SVGAGI. The CDR3 sequence is CASSYDSALSPLHF. The CDR3 DNA sequence: TGTGCCAGCAGTTACGACAGTGCGCTTTCACCCCTCCACTTT.

The chain carries TRBV27 and TRBJ2-1; D is possibly TRBD1 or TRBD2 (5 bases each). Germline lookup yields CDR1 MNHEY and CDR2 SMNVEV (reference sequence). The CDR3 sequence is 16 residues long. Trimming removed 4 bases from V and 3 bases from J, with 16 bases in between. The CDR3 nucleotides read TGTGCCAGCAGTTCTCTACCTCGGGACCACTACAATGAGCAGTTCTTC. This translates into CASSSLPRDHYNEQFF.

This rearrangement joins TRBV28 to TRBJ1-5; 9 nucleotides agree with TRBD1. CDR1 MDHEN and CDR2 SYDVKM come from the germline V gene. V dropped 8 bases and J dropped 6; count of bases not matched to a gene: 8. The CDR3 length is 14 residues. The DNA of the CDR3 is TGTGCCAGCTTTAGGACAGGGGATAGTCAGCCCCAGCATTTT. It is translated as CASFRTGDSQPQHF.

The sample holds a few counts of this clone. V and J are TRBV6-5 and TRBJ1-1; 9 bases are shared with TRBD1. This CDR3 has 15 amino acids. Germline V gene lookup returns CDR1 MNHEY and CDR2 SVGAGI. The trim removed 5 bases at V and 6 bases at J, leaving 10 bases unmatched. The CDR3 region is CASSIRDRDSAEAFF. For the CDR3, the DNA is TGTGCCAGCAGTATTCGGGACAGGGATTCGGCTGAAGCTTTCTTT.

The V call is TRBV6-5, the J call TRBJ2-5, with 9 positions matching TRBD1. Germline-derived CDR1 and CDR2 are MNHEY and SVGAGI. After removal of 6 bases from V and 5 bases from J, the junction contained 10 bases not matched to a gene. This CDR3 region has 15 residues. CDR3 sequence: CASSQTQGAGETQYF. In nucleotides, the CDR3 is TGTGCCAGCAGCCAAACACAGGGGGCCGGGGAGACCCAGTACTTC.

CDR3 residues: CASSFQGFYNEQFF. In DNA, the CDR3 is TGCGCCAGCAGTTTCCAGGGGTTCTACAATGAGCAGTTCTTC. The chain couples TRBV5-1 to TRBJ2-1; D perhaps matches TRBD1 (6 bases). Germline-derived CDR1 and CDR2 are SGHRS and YFSETQ. The CDR3 is made up of 14 amino acids. Trimming took off 5 bases at V and 3 bases at J, with 12 bases between the two ends.

The chain couples TRBV3-1 (or the pseudogene TRBV3-2) to TRBJ2-6; D remains ambiguous. Germline CDR1 reads LGHDT; CDR2 reads YNNKEL (reference sequence). Trimming took off 3 bases at V and 0 bases at J, with 6 bases between the two ends. The CDR3 is 15 amino acids. The CDR3 reads CASSHGNSGANVLTF. The CDR3 DNA reads as TGTGCCAGCAGCCATGGGAACTCTGGGGCCAACGTCCTGACTTTC.

The chain employs TRBV4-2 and TRBJ2-5, with a weak D call TRBD2 (6 bases). Trimming took off 4 bases at V and 1 base at J, with 19 bases between the two ends. Germline V lookup: CDR1 LGHNA, CDR2 YNFKEQ. The CDR3 extends over 17 amino acids. The CDR3 coding sequence is TGTGCCAGCAGCCTAGGTAGCCGACTAGACGGCCAAGAGACCCAGTACTTC. Translating it yields CASSLGSRLDGQETQYF.

The chain carries TRBV3-1 (or the pseudogene TRBV3-2) and TRBJ2-2; 8 positions agree with TRBD1. CDR3 length equals 15 residues. The ends lost 2 bases at V and 7 bases at J; junction bases unmatched: 6. Germline loops: CDR1 LGHDT, CDR2 YNNKEL (reference sequence). CDR3 nucleotides: TGTGCCAGCAGCCAACCCCAGGGGGCAATCGGGGAGCTGTTTTTT. It specifies CASSQPQGAIGELFF.

The chain uses TRBV5-1 and TRBJ2-7; D may be TRBD2 (6 bases). CDR1 and CDR2 from the germline V gene are SGHRS and YFSETQ. The CDR3 totals 14 residues. V shed 4 bases and J shed 2 bases, with 13 bases lying between them. The CDR3 reads CASSTIGRTYEQYF. The CDR3 DNA sequence: TGCGCCAGCAGCACCATTGGGAGGACCTACGAGCAGTACTTC.

This clone was recorded many times. The genes are TRBV28 and TRBJ1-6, with D possibly being TRBD1 (5 bases). The CDR3 runs to 16 residues. Per germline, CDR1 MDHEN and CDR2 SYDVKM. Trimming took 2 bases from V and 4 from J, leaving 12 bases between them. In DNA, the CDR3 is TGTGCCAGCAGTTTACTCCAGGGCCAATATAATTCACCCCTCCACTTT. It translates to CASSLLQGQYNSPLHF.

This chain connects TRBV6-5 to TRBJ1-1; TRBD1 matches 7 bases. Germline-derived CDR1 and CDR2 are MNHEY and SVGAGI. V was pared by 2 bases and J by 0 bases, with 6 bases of the junction left unmatched. The CDR3 sequence is 16 residues long. The CDR3 loop reads CASSYTSQGVNTEAFF. The CDR3 DNA is TGTGCCAGCAGTTACACATCTCAGGGGGTGAACACTGAAGCTTTCTTT.

This chain uses TRBV10-1 with TRBJ2-3; 12 bases align to TRBD2. This CDR3 has 17 amino acids. With V trimmed by 4 bases and J by 6 bases, 11 bases remained unmatched. Germline V gene sequence: CDR1 WNHNN, CDR2 SYGVQD (reference sequence). The DNA of the CDR3 is TGCGCCAGCAGTGCTTATCAGACTAGCGGGAGTAGGGATACGCAGTATTTT. Amino acid sequence: CASSAYQTSGSRDTQYF.

The V call is TRBV10-3, the J call TRBJ1-4; 7 positions agree with TRBD1. The CDR3 has 16 amino acids. J lost 3 bases, V lost 5 bases, and 9 bases had no gene match. The germline CDR1 and CDR2 sequences are ENHRY and SYGVKD. The DNA for the CDR3 is TGTGCCATCAGTCTTCAGGGGCAGGGGGCTAATGAAAAACTGTTTTTT. Protein product: CAISLQGQGANEKLFF.

This chain links TRBV29-1 with TRBJ1-3, with no clear D. Germline V gives CDR1 SQVTM, CDR2 ANQGSEA. Trimming left V 6 bases short and J 0 bases short, with 12 bases between. The CDR3 extends over 14 amino acids. This chain's CDR3 is CSVLLINSGNTIYF. CDR3 DNA sequence: TGCAGCGTCCTTCTCATTAACTCTGGAAACACCATATATTTT.

The chain links TRBV11-3 to TRBJ1-1; 9 bases align to TRBD1. This CDR3 has 17 amino acids. Germline lookup yields CDR1 SGHNT and CDR2 YENEEA. With 3 bases clipped from V and 1 base from J, the junction kept 9 bases outside the gene matches. For the CDR3, the DNA is TGTGCCAGCAGCTTTCCCGGGACAGGGCATGGGAACACTGAAGCTTTCTTT. Residues: CASSFPGTGHGNTEAFF.

This clone came up once. The V call is TRBV10-3, the J call TRBJ2-1, with D possibly TRBD1 on 5 matching bases. The V end lost 1 base, the J end lost 1 base, and 11 bases lay between the germline ends. The CDR3 covers 16 residues. Germline loops: CDR1 ENHRY, CDR2 SYGVKD. The CDR3 spells CAISELVGESYNEQFF. The CDR3 DNA sequence: TGTGCCATCAGTGAGTTGGTAGGGGAATCCTACAATGAGCAGTTCTTC.

V gene TRBV21-1 combines with J gene TRBJ2-7; the DNA was not compared with TRBD1, the D call given in the table. TRBV21-1 is noted as a pseudogene. The CDR3 consists of 16 residues. The CDR3 DNA is TGTGCCAGCAGCAATAGCAGGGACAGGGGGCCTGAAGAGCAGTACTTC. Translation gives CASSNSRDRGPEEQYF.